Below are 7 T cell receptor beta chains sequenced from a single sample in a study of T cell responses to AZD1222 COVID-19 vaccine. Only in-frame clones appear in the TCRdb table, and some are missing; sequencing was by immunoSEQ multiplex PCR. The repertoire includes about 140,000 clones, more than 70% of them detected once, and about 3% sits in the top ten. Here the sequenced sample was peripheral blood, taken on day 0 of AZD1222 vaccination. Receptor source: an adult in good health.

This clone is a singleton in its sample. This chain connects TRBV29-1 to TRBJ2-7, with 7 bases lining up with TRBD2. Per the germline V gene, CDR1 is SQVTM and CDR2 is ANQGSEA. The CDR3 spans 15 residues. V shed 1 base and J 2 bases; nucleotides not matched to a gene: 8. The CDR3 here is CSVEGTGAGAYEQYF. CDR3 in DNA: TGCAGCGTTGAAGGGACGGGCGCGGGGGCCTACGAGCAGTACTTC.

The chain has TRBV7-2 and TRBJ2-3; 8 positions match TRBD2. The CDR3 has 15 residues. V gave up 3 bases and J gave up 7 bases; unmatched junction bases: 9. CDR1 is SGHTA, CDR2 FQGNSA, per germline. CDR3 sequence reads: CASSFDGGATNTQYF. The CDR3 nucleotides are TGTGCCAGCAGCTTTGACGGGGGGGCCACGAATACGCAGTATTTT.

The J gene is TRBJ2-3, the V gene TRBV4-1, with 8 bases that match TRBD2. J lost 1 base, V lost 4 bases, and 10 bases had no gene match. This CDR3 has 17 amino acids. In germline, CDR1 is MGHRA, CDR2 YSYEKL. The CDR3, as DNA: TGCGCCAGCAGCCCTCAAGGCGGGGGGCATCGCACAGATACGCAGTATTTT. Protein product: CASSPQGGGHRTDTQYF.

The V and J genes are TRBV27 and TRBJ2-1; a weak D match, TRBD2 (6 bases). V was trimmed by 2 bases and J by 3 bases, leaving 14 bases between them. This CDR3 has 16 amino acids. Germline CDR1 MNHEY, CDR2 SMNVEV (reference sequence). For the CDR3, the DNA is TGTGCCAGCAGTTTAGATAGCGGAGATTTCTACAATGAGCAGTTCTTC. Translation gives CASSLDSGDFYNEQFF.

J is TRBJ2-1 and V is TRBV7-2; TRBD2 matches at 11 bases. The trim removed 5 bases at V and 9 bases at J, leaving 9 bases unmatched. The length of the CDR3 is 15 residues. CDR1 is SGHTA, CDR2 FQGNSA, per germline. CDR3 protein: CASSRIAGGHVEQFF. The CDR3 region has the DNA TGTGCCAGCAGCAGAATAGCGGGGGGGCATGTTGAGCAGTTCTTC.

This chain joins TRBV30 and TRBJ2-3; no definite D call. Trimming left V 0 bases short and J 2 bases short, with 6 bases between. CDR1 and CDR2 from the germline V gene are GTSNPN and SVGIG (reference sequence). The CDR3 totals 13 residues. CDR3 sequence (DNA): TGTGCCTGGAGTGTATACCCCACAGATACGCAGTATTTT. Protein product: CAWSVYPTDTQYF.

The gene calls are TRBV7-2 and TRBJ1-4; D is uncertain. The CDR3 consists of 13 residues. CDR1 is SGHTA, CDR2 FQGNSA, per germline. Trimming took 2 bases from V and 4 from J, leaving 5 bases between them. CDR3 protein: CASSLRLNEKLFF. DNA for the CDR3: TGTGCCAGCAGCTTACGGCTTAATGAAAAACTGTTTTTT.